This T cell receptor (beta chain) was identified during a study of regulatory T cells in long-lasting Graves disease. This clonotype was detected only a few times. Noted time point: persistent/refractory GD, antithyroid drugs over 5 years with positive TRAb. With RNA extracted from PBMCs as input, the TCR library was made. Researchers made TCR beta libraries by using iRepertoire HTBI primers and running Arm-PCR on CDR3 regions. MiXCR was run by TCRdb on the multiplex PCR reads, yielding one entry per CDR3 protein. The table has hundreds of thousands of distinct CDR3 sequences, 20% to 25% seen once. The CDR3 has 12 residues. CDR1 is DFQATT and CDR2 is SNEGSKA in the germline V gene (reference sequence). V lost 5 bases and J lost 5, with 12 bases in between.

Sequenced material: peripheral blood mononuclear cells (PBMCs), taken when the disease was refractory, from a patient treated with antithyroid drugs. The origin of this receptor is a female donor with Graves disease. The rearrangement joins TRBV20-1 to TRBJ1-2, with a weak D call TRBD1 (6 bases). CDR3 coding DNA: TGCAGTGCTGGGAGGGGGGCGTATGGCTACACCTTC. Translated, it gives CSAGRGAYGYTF.